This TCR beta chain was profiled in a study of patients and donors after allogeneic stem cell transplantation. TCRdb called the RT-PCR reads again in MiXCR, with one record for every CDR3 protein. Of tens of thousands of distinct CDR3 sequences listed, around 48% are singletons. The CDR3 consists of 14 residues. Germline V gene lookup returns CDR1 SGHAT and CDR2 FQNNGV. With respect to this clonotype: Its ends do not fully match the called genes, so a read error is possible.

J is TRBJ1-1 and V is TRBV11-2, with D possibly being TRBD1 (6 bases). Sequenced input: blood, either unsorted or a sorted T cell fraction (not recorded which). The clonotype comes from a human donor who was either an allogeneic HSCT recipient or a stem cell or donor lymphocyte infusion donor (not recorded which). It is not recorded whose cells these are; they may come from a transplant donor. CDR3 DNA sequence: TGTGCCAGCAGCTTAGGCCTTGGGGACACTGAAGCTTCCTTT. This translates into CASSLGLGDTEASF.